Included here is one T cell receptor beta chain sequence, with context. Its antigen has not been determined. No base-level quality is on record; no much larger clone is a single base apart. Library preparation used the immunoSEQ multiplex PCR assay. TCRdb carries this immuneACCESS record with in-frame sequences only. Its versions omit some clonotypes, under half of them owing to an unresolved V gene in the studies checked, with the rest unexplained. Counted in this sample were 90,000 to 100,000 clones; around 93% of them appeared once. The ten largest clones capture approximately 4.7% of the sample. This sample is drawn from a study of T cell changes during pregnancy in multiple sclerosis (dated by TCRdb to between 2018 and 2020). Some background on the complete study: The study examined how the T cell repertoire changed over the course of pregnancy in women with multiple sclerosis.

The CDR3 contains 15 residues, cysteine and phenylalanine counted. Just the 45-base CDR3 DNA is kept, in frame starting at base 1. Trimming takes 0 bases off V and 8 bases off J; junction bases not matched to a gene: 5. As encoded in the germline V gene (reference sequence), CDR1 is SEHNR while CDR2 is FQNEAQ. Sequenced here: peripheral blood, sampled in the first trimester of pregnancy. The clonotype was recovered from a female donor with multiple sclerosis, enrolled in a pregnancy study. This receptor chain uses TRBV7-9 and TRBJ1-4; TRBD1 fits 8 bases in the junction. The sequence in DNA is TGTGCCAGCAGCTTAGCCCAGGGGGCGAGGGAAAAACTGTTTTTT. This sequence encodes CASSLAQGAREKLFF.